The rows below give T cell receptor beta chains drawn from one sample of a study of metastatic and nonmetastatic thyroid tumors. TCRdb redid the clone calls on the PCR reads using MiXCR. The sample carries around 26,000 clones, 22% recorded once. The sequenced material came from blood. The receptors come from a female donor with papillary thyroid cancer or a benign thyroid nodule (not recorded which). Some clones in this sample may be carry-over from other donors' samples. CDR3s include the opening cysteine and the closing phenylalanine or tryptophan. The order of the fields is V gene, CDR3 protein.

v_gene: TRBV11-2; CDR3aa: CASSISGGTGELFF
v_gene: TRBV11-2; CDR3aa: CASSLDGSSYEQYF
v_gene: TRBV6-1; CDR3aa: CASSGRGSYGYTF
v_gene: TRBV10-3; CDR3aa: CAIRKGLAPSDTQYF
v_gene: TRBV20-1; CDR3aa: CSARRPGRKNQPQHF
v_gene: TRBV28; CDR3aa: CASTTSGFLLHF
v_gene: TRBV5-1; CDR3aa: CASSAGQGATDTQYF
v_gene: TRBV19; CDR3aa: CASRGQGFYNEQFF
v_gene: TRBV3-1; CDR3aa: CASSQSGFGYTF
v_gene: TRBV7-2; CDR3aa: CASTLAGANEQFF
v_gene: TRBV18; CDR3aa: CASSPHPLRGGGTEAFF
v_gene: TRBV9; CDR3aa: CASRQDNSPLHF
v_gene: TRBV20-1; CDR3aa: CSASFPGVLQHGYTF
v_gene: TRBV12-3/TRBV12-4; CDR3aa: CPSSLQRGGSELFF
v_gene: TRBV6-2/TRBV6-3; CDR3aa: CASSYSGSTPGYAGNQPQHF
v_gene: TRBV28; CDR3aa: CASSFLPAYEQYF
v_gene: TRBV5-1; CDR3aa: CASSPTGRDMGKLFF
v_gene: TRBV6-2/TRBV6-3; CDR3aa: CASSYIARETQYF
v_gene: TRBV6-2/TRBV6-3; CDR3aa: CASSYKEFFGGEQFF
v_gene: TRBV6-1; CDR3aa: CASSEATSGRPWGRYF
v_gene: TRBV7-9; CDR3aa: CASSQPGLSYEQYF
v_gene: TRBV27; CDR3aa: CASSLSGANVLTF
v_gene: TRBV2; CDR3aa: CASSEGQGDSPLHF
v_gene: TRBV12-3/TRBV12-4; CDR3aa: CASRGQGHGILRSRETIYF
v_gene: TRBV15; CDR3aa: CATSRVSGSYSNQPQHF
v_gene: TRBV11-3; CDR3aa: CASSAPGQRNEQYF
v_gene: TRBV12-3/TRBV12-4; CDR3aa: CASSPGTPPGGELFF
v_gene: TRBV19; CDR3aa: CASSIIAGAVTNTGELFF
v_gene: TRBV29-1; CDR3aa: CSVENEAATAARYGYTF
v_gene: TRBV20-1; CDR3aa: CSARNDPVAYGYTF
v_gene: TRBV18; CDR3aa: CASSPNRGANTGELFF